This entry is about one T cell receptor beta chain. Its cognate antigen has yet to be identified. No per-base quality is available; no much larger clone lies one base away. This sample was included in a study of technical replicates of blood from a few donors listed by TCRdb under 2017. Library creation used the immunoSEQ multiplex PCR assay. Drawn from immuneACCESS, this table holds only the in-frame rearrangements with V and J called that TCRdb kept. Clones are partly lost; checked studies trace under half to an unresolved V gene and leave the rest unexplained. The sample table holds tens of thousands of clones, of which 91% were seen once. The top ten clonotypes cover approximately 4% of the sample. From its cysteine to its phenylalanine, the CDR3 spans 14 amino acids. Left in the record is the CDR3 DNA by itself, 42 bases read in frame from the first base. Ends trimmed: V by 0 bases, J by 5 bases; bases unmatched to a gene: 1. CDR1 SGDLS and CDR2 YYNGEE were looked up in the germline V gene.

Sequences were obtained from PBMCs. This receptor chain uses TRBV9 and TRBJ2-2, with 7 bases matching TRBD1. This clonotype was sampled from a human donor in good health. Some clones in this sample may be carry-over from other donors' samples. The DNA sequence follows: TGTGCCAGCAGCGTAGACAGGGGAACCGGGGAGCTGTTTTTT. This is translated as CASSVDRGTGELFF.